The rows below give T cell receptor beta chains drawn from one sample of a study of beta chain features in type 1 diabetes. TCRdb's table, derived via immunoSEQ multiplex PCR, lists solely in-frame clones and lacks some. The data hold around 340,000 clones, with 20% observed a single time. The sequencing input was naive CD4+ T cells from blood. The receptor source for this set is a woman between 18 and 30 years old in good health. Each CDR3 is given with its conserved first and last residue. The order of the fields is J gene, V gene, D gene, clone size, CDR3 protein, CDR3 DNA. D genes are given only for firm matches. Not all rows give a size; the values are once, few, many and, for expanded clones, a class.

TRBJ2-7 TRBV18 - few CASSSGSGYEQYF TGTGCCAGCTCATCGGGAAGCGGGTACGAGCAGTACTTC
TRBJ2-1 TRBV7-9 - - CASSTGLRDEQFF TGTGCCAGCAGCACGGGACTTCGGGATGAGCAGTTCTTC
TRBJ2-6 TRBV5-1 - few CASSLGQGRPSGANVLTF TGCGCCAGCAGCTTGGGTCAGGGGAGACCCTCTGGGGCCAACGTCCTGACTTTC
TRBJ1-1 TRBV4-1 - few CASSQESREEAFF TGCGCCAGCAGCCAAGAGAGTAGAGAAGAGGCTTTCTTT
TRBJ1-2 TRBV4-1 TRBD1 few CASSHPTGRAGYTF TGCGCCAGCAGCCACCCGACAGGGCGAGCTGGCTACACCTTC
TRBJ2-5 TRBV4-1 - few CASSSLGWGLETQYF TGCGCCAGCAGCTCTCTTGGCTGGGGCTTGGAGACCCAGTACTTC
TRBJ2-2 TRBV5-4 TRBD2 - CASSSAGVGTGELFF TGTGCCAGCAGCTCAGCGGGAGTGGGCACCGGGGAGCTGTTTTTT
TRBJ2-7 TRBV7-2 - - CASSQGEPYEQYF TGTGCCAGCAGCCAAGGGGAACCCTACGAGCAGTACTTC
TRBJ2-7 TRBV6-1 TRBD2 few CASSEADSGRGEQYF TGTGCCAGCAGTGAAGCAGATAGCGGGAGGGGGGAGCAGTACTTC
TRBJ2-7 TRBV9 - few CASSVGPDSVYEQYF TGTGCCAGCAGCGTCGGTCCTGATAGCGTATACGAGCAGTACTTC